These 10 T cell receptor beta chains came from one sample sequenced in a study of T cells in Graves' hyperthyroidism and ophthalmopathy (dated by TCRdb to the late 2010s). Library creation used multiplex PCR. The data were produced on an Illumina HiSeq 2000. The TCR beta CDR3 regions were amplified from the RNA transcripts. A first-round RT-PCR of the TCR CDR3 used the HTBI primer set with the Qiagen OneStep RT-PCR kit. TCRdb's own reprocessing of the public reads used fastp at Q25 and MiXCR and kept productive beta chains. Every distinct CDR3 protein forms one entry, paired with its most common genes and DNA. This sample lists 300,000 to 400,000 distinct CDR3 sequences; 21% were detected once. Jointly, the top ten make up roughly 52% of the sample. Sequencing used blood. These receptors were taken from a woman aged 45-59 years with Graves' hyperthyroidism.

There are a few counts of this clonotype. The genes are TRBV5-1 and TRBJ1-2; 12 nucleotides agree with TRBD1. V shed 7 bases and J 7 bases; nucleotides not matched to a gene: 8. Per the germline V gene, CDR1 is SGHRS and CDR2 is YFSETQ. The CDR3 length is 14 residues. The CDR3 nucleotides are TGCGCCAGCTCACCGGGACAGGGGGCGAGTGGCTACACCTTC. Residues: CASSPGQGASGYTF.

The DNA of the CDR3 is TGCAGTGCTAGAGCACCCACCGGGGCCAACGTCCTGACTTTC. Encoded protein: CSARAPTGANVLTF. The rearrangement joins TRBV20-1 to TRBJ2-6; no firm D call. Per the germline V gene, CDR1 is DFQATT and CDR2 is SNEGSKA (reference sequence). Deletions cut 1 base from V and 4 bases from J, with 8 bases between. This CDR3 region has 14 residues.

This clonotype has ten or more counts. This chain links TRBV18 with TRBJ2-7; maybe TRBD2 (6 bases). CDR1 and CDR2 (germline): KGHSH, LQKENI. The CDR3 totals 14 residues. V shed 3 bases and J shed 0 bases, with 9 bases lying between them. DNA of the CDR3: TGTGCCAGCTCACCCCGGGACTTCTCCTACGAGCAGTACTTC. Its protein product is CASSPRDFSYEQYF.

This clonotype has more than one count but fewer than ten. A much larger clone sits a single nucleotide away, making a read error possible. The rearrangement links TRBV7-9 to TRBJ2-7, with a weak D call TRBD1 (6 bases). V was shortened by 5 bases and J by 2 bases, with 13 bases between the two germline ends. The CDR3 has 14 amino acids. Germline lookup yields CDR1 SEHNR and CDR2 FQNEAQ (reference sequence). CDR3 DNA sequence: TGTGCCAGCAGCCCAGGGACACCCCCCTACGAGCAGTACTTC. This translates into CASSPGTPPYEQYF.

V is TRBV28 and J is TRBJ1-2, with D maybe TRBD1 (6 bases). This CDR3 is 16 amino acids long. From germline, CDR1 is MDHEN and CDR2 SYDVKM. V shed 3 bases and J shed 4 bases, with 18 bases lying between them. The CDR3, as DNA: TGTGCCAGCAGTTTGGGAGGGGGGTTTGTATTCTATGGCTACACCTTC. Translated, it gives CASSLGGGFVFYGYTF.

In its sample, this clonotype was seen many times. The rearrangement uses TRBV28 and TRBJ2-3; the D call may be TRBD1 or TRBD2 (5 bases each). This CDR3 has 16 amino acids. CDR1 and CDR2 from the germline V gene are MDHEN and SYDVKM. V lost 2 bases to trimming and J lost 2 bases, with 14 bases between them. The CDR3 loop reads CASSLVGTQNTDTQYF. CDR3 bases: TGTGCCAGCAGTTTAGTAGGGACCCAAAACACAGATACGCAGTATTTT.

There are many counts of this clonotype. The gene calls are TRBV30 and TRBJ2-3, with 10 bases matching TRBD1. This CDR3 contains 14 residues. Trimming removed 2 bases from V and 3 bases from J; junction bases left unmatched: 2. Germline CDR1 GTSNPN, CDR2 SVGIG (reference sequence). The CDR3 DNA sequence: TGTGCCTGGAGTCGGACAGGGGGAACAGATACGCAGTATTTT. Protein: CAWSRTGGTDTQYF.

This clonotype was observed a handful of times. The chain has TRBV19 and TRBJ2-1; 16 bases align to TRBD2. CDR3 size: 15 residues. Germline V gives CDR1 LNHDA, CDR2 SQIVND (reference sequence). V gave up 7 bases and J gave up 9 bases; unmatched junction bases: 6. CDR3 sequence (DNA): TGTGCCAGTACCCCGGGACTAGCGGGAGGGGGTGAGCAGTTCTTC. Translated: CASTPGLAGGGEQFF.

Remarks on this clonotype: This sequence may be a read error, since a much larger clone differs from it by one base. The genes are TRBV30 and TRBJ2-5, with D possibly being TRBD1 (6 bases). The CDR3 spans 12 residues. Germline CDR1 is GTSNPN and CDR2 is SVGIG (reference sequence). In nucleotides, the CDR3 is TGTACCTACCAGTCCGGGACACTAAATCAGTACTTC. It translates to CTYQSGTLNQYF.

The chain is built from TRBV19 and TRBJ2-1; 10 bases agree with TRBD2. The CDR3 sequence is 19 residues long. With 0 bases clipped from V and 5 bases from J, the junction kept 13 bases outside the gene matches. Germline loops: CDR1 LNHDA, CDR2 SQIVND (reference sequence). The DNA of the CDR3 is TGTGCCAGTAGTATAGACCGGTGGGGGAGCGGGAGGGCCGACAATGAGCAGTTCTTC. Residues: CASSIDRWGSGRADNEQFF.